Listed below are T cell receptor beta chains from one sample, sequenced in a study of shared clonotypes between healthy human individuals. Sequenced by immunoSEQ multiplex PCR; TCRdb stores in-frame clones only, minus some. The table records about 2,200,000 clones, about 93% of them present only once. Sequenced sample: naive CD8+ T cells from PBMCs. The receptors were gathered from a man between 18 and 29 years old in good health. Some clones in this sample may be carry-over from other donors' samples. Both conserved end residues are part of each CDR3. A D gene is named only where the DNA matches it firmly. Clone size appears in some rows only: once, few, many, or a class for an expanded clone.

.	TRBV4-1	TRBJ2-1	.	CASSPTPSYNEQFF	TGCGCCAGCAGCCCCACTCCCTCCTACAATGAGCAGTTCTTC
.	TRBV28	TRBJ2-7	.	CASSFLRRGSEQYF	TGTGCCAGCAGTTTTCTCCGGAGGGGGAGCGAGCAGTACTTC
TRBD1	TRBV27	TRBJ2-7	.	CASGLTGGYEQYF	TGTGCCAGCGGACTGACAGGGGGCTACGAGCAGTACTTC
TRBD2	TRBV4-1	TRBJ2-1	.	CASSIGLAGLGEQFF	TGCGCCAGCAGCATTGGACTAGCGGGACTCGGGGAGCAGTTCTTC
.	TRBV4-2	TRBJ2-4	.	CASSQGTKYIQYF	TGTGCCAGCAGCCAAGGGACGAAGTACATTCAGTACTTC
.	TRBV7-9	TRBJ2-7	.	CASSLVGNHEQYF	TGTGCCAGCAGCTTAGTGGGGAACCACGAGCAGTACTTC
.	TRBV15	TRBJ2-7	.	CATSETRVGYEQYF	TGTGCCACCAGCGAGACGCGGGTGGGATACGAGCAGTACTTC
.	TRBV6-1	TRBJ2-1	.	CAISDLENEQFF	TGTGCCATCTCTGACCTGGAAAATGAGCAGTTCTTC
.	TRBV7-8	TRBJ1-1	.	CASSSGSMNTEAFF	TGTGCCAGCAGCTCCGGGTCTATGAACACTGAAGCTTTCTTT
TRBD1	TRBV5-1	TRBJ1-2	.	CASSWALDQGAGVGYTF	TGCGCCAGCAGCTGGGCCCTCGACCAGGGGGCGGGGGTTGGCTACACCTTC
.	TRBV10-2	TRBJ2-7	.	CASSDGDTLSYEQYF	TGCGCCAGCAGTGATGGGGATACGCTCTCCTACGAGCAGTACTTC
.	TRBV7-9	TRBJ1-3	.	CASSLLPVASGNTIYF	TGTGCCAGCAGCTTATTACCGGTCGCCTCTGGAAACACCATATATTTT
TRBD1	TRBV10-3	TRBJ2-7	.	CAIRDGQVYEQYF	TGTGCCATCAGGGACGGACAGGTCTACGAGCAGTACTTC
.	TRBV4-1	TRBJ1-2	.	CASSQNFYGYTF	TGCGCCAGCAGCCAAAACTTCTATGGCTACACCTTC
TRBD2	TRBV15	TRBJ2-7	.	CATSRKREGLYEQYF	TGTGCCACCAGCAGAAAGCGGGAGGGCCTCTACGAGCAGTACTTC
TRBD2	TRBV30	TRBJ2-1	.	CAWSVIAGGEQFF	TGTGCCTGGAGTGTGATAGCGGGAGGTGAGCAGTTCTTC
TRBD1	TRBV4-1	TRBJ2-5	.	CASSSGQGGETQYF	TGCGCCAGCAGCTCCGGACAGGGAGGCGAGACCCAGTACTTC
.	TRBV9	TRBJ1-2	.	CASSVGGVRGYTF	TGTGCCAGCAGCGTAGGTGGGGTCAGAGGCTACACCTTC
TRBD2	TRBV28	TRBJ2-1	once	CASSWREVSYNEQFF	TGTGCCAGCAGTTGGCGGGAGGTGTCCTACAATGAGCAGTTCTTC
TRBD2	TRBV5-6	TRBJ2-1	.	CASSLGTSYYNEQFF	TGTGCCAGCAGCTTAGGGACTAGCTACTACAATGAGCAGTTCTTC
TRBD2	TRBV28	TRBJ2-3	.	CASSALAGDTQYF	TGTGCCAGCAGTGCGTTAGCGGGAGATACGCAGTATTTT
TRBD1	TRBV4-1	TRBJ1-5	few	CASSPEDRDNQPQHF	TGCGCCAGCAGCCCAGAGGACAGGGACAATCAGCCCCAGCATTTT